The 20 T cell receptor beta chains presented below share a single source sample, sequenced in a study of blood T cell repertoires in COVID-19. Some clones are missing from TCRdb's copy, which holds only in-frame ones; the method was immunoSEQ multiplex PCR. The sample has roughly 170,000 clones; under 85% are singletons. Sample: peripheral blood. The source of these receptors is a human donor in a cohort sampled during active COVID-19.

This rearrangement joins TRBV29-1 to TRBJ1-1; a possible D gene is TRBD1 (6 bases). The germline V and J ends were trimmed by 4 bases and 5 bases, with 17 bases remaining between them. In germline, CDR1 is SQVTM, CDR2 ANQGSEA. The CDR3 runs to 14 residues. CDR3 nucleotides: TGCAGCGTTGGGGGGCAGGGGCTGTGGACTGAAGCTTTCTTT. As protein: CSVGGQGLWTEAFF. Based on the CDR3 plus reference TRBV29-1 and TRBJ1-1, the full variable domain is SAVISQKPSRDICQRGTSLTIQCQVDSQVTMMFWYRQQPGQSLTLIATANQGSEATYESGFVIDKFPISRPNLTFSTLTVSNMSPEDSSIYLCSVGGQGLWTEAFFGQGTRLTVV.

The CDR3 nucleotides read TGTGCCATCATGGGTGAGGCGGAGGAGACCCAGTACTTC. Protein: CAIMGEAEETQYF. The V and J genes are TRBV10-3 and TRBJ2-5; no clear D gene. Trimming took 7 bases from V and 5 from J, leaving 14 bases between them. Per germline, CDR1 ENHRY and CDR2 SYGVKD. The CDR3 has 13 residues.

J is TRBJ1-3 and V is TRBV7-2; D ambiguous. The length of the CDR3 is 15 residues. Germline V gene lookup returns CDR1 SGHTA and CDR2 FQGNSA. V was clipped by 5 bases and J by 0 bases, with 11 bases between them. CDR3 protein: CASSPWRDSGNTIYF. DNA for the CDR3: TGTGCCAGCAGCCCATGGCGGGACTCTGGAAACACCATATATTTT.

The genes are TRBV3-1 (or the pseudogene TRBV3-2) and TRBJ1-1, with TRBD1 identical over 7 bases. Germline V gives CDR1 LGHDT, CDR2 YNNKEL (reference sequence). The CDR3 contains 14 residues. V lost 4 bases and J lost 1; bases outside the gene matches: 3. The CDR3, as DNA: TGTGCCAGCAGCCCCAGGACAGGGAACACTGAAGCTTTCTTT. This codes for CASSPRTGNTEAFF.

The chain combines TRBV7-2 with TRBJ2-7, with 9 bases aligning to TRBD2. CDR1 is SGHTA, CDR2 FQGNSA, per germline. Trimming removed 5 bases from V and 7 bases from J; junction bases left unmatched: 15. This CDR3 region has 16 residues. The CDR3 here is CASSGRAIAGVREQYF. CDR3 in DNA: TGTGCCAGCAGCGGGCGGGCGATAGCGGGGGTTCGGGAGCAGTACTTC.

The genes are TRBV5-1 and TRBJ1-1; D remains ambiguous. Per the germline V gene, CDR1 is SGHRS and CDR2 is YFSETQ. The V gene lost 2 bases and the J gene lost 6 bases, with 14 bases spanning the gap. The CDR3 length is 14 residues. The chain's CDR3 is CASSFNRGIPEAFF. CDR3 coding DNA: TGCGCCAGCAGCTTTAATCGGGGAATCCCTGAAGCTTTCTTT.

There are a few counts of this clone. The chain employs TRBV7-9 and TRBJ2-1; D unresolved. The V and J ends lost 3 bases and 6 bases respectively, with 9 bases between them. The length of the CDR3 is 13 residues. The V gene's germline CDR1 is SEHNR and CDR2 FQNEAQ (reference sequence). The CDR3 bases are TGTGCCAGCAGCTTCCCCCTCGTCAATGAGCAGTTCTTC. Its translation: CASSFPLVNEQFF. Full variable domain (rest looked up from reference TRBV7-9 and TRBJ2-1): DTGVSQNPRHKITKRGQNVTFRCDPISEHNRLYWYRQTLGQGPEFLTYFQNEAQLEKSRLLSDRFSAERPKGSFSTLEIQRTEQGDSAMYLCASSFPLVNEQFFGPGTRLTVL.

The CDR3 region is CASSVAGSGANVLTF. CDR3 coding DNA: TGTGCCAGCAGCGTAGCCGGCTCTGGGGCCAACGTCCTGACTTTC. The chain has TRBV9 and TRBJ2-6; D unresolved. The germline V gene has CDR1 SGDLS and CDR2 YYNGEE. Between the trimmed V and J ends, which lost 0 bases and 0 bases, there was a span of 4 bases. The CDR3 runs to 15 residues.

CDR3 sequence reads: CASSSLPGLAGGGNEQFF. The DNA of the CDR3 is TGTGCCAGTAGTTCACTCCCGGGACTAGCGGGGGGAGGGAATGAGCAGTTCTTC. The V and J genes are TRBV19 and TRBJ2-1; TRBD2 matches 15 bases. There are 18 residues in the CDR3. With V trimmed by 5 bases and J by 7 bases, 12 bases remained unmatched. The V gene's germline CDR1 is LNHDA and CDR2 SQIVND (reference sequence).

The chain joins TRBV19 to TRBJ2-2; 10 positions match TRBD1. Trimming took 6 bases from V and 3 from J; bases not matched to a gene: 4. This CDR3 has 15 amino acids. Germline V gene data show CDR1 as LNHDA and CDR2 as SQIVND (reference sequence). CDR3 loop: CASSKGTGDTGELFF. In DNA, the CDR3 is TGTGCCAGTAGCAAAGGGACAGGGGACACCGGGGAGCTGTTTTTT.

V is TRBV2 and J is TRBJ1-5; perhaps TRBD1 as D (5 bases). The germline V and J ends were trimmed by 4 bases and 7 bases, with 14 bases remaining between them. Germline V lookup: CDR1 SNHLY, CDR2 FYNNEI. This CDR3 has 14 residues. CDR3 loop: CASSVGRAGQPQHF. CDR3 DNA: TGTGCCAGCAGTGTAGGCAGGGCAGGACAGCCCCAGCATTTT.

The chain combines TRBV2 with TRBJ1-6; D uncertain. Germline assignment: CDR1 SNHLY and CDR2 FYNNEI. The ends were cut back, 11 bases at V and 0 bases at J, with 8 bases in the middle. The CDR3 runs 13 residues. DNA of the CDR3: TGTGCCGGGAGGAGCTCCTATAATTCACCCCTCCACTTT. This gives the protein CAGRSSYNSPLHF.

The chain links TRBV21-1 to TRBJ1-1; the D segment call TRBD1 is taken from the table without a DNA check. TRBV21-1 is a documented pseudogene. CDR3 length: 17 amino acids. CDR3 DNA: TGTGCCAGCACCCTGTGGGGGCCTTGGGGGCGGGCCACTGAAGCTTTCTTT. Translated, it gives CASTLWGPWGRATEAFF.

This chain connects TRBV11-2 to TRBJ2-5, with D uncertain. Per germline, CDR1 SGHAT and CDR2 FQNNGV. This CDR3 spans 13 amino acids. The V gene lost 1 base and the J gene lost 5 bases, with 8 bases spanning the gap. CDR3 sequence reads: CASSLVVGETQYF. As DNA, the CDR3 is TGTGCCAGCAGCTTAGTGGTCGGGGAGACCCAGTACTTC.

The gene calls are TRBV7-9 and TRBJ1-2; possibly TRBD1 for D (6 bases). This CDR3 has 18 residues. Trimming removed 0 bases from V and 4 bases from J, with 21 bases in between. The V gene's germline CDR1 is SEHNR and CDR2 FQNEAQ (reference sequence). CDR3 amino acids: CASSLASSYRTDPYGYTF. CDR3 bases: TGTGCCAGCAGCTTAGCCTCCTCATACAGGACAGACCCCTATGGCTACACCTTC.

The chain carries TRBV29-1 and TRBJ2-1; D perhaps matches TRBD1 (5 bases). Trimming cost V 5 bases and J 0 bases, with 11 bases left between them. The CDR3 spans 14 residues. Germline CDR1 reads SQVTM; CDR2 reads ANQGSEA. CDR3 loop: CSVFDRSSYNEQFF. CDR3 in DNA: TGCAGCGTTTTCGACAGAAGCTCCTACAATGAGCAGTTCTTC.

V gene TRBV5-1 combines with J gene TRBJ2-6, with D maybe TRBD1 (5 bases). Trimming shortened V by 0 bases and J by 2 bases, and 6 bases separated the two germline ends. This CDR3 spans 15 amino acids. Germline CDR1 reads SGHRS; CDR2 reads YFSETQ. CDR3 sequence (DNA): TGCGCCAGCAGCTTGGCAGGGACTGGGGCCAACGTCCTGACTTTC. It specifies CASSLAGTGANVLTF.

The chain uses TRBV2 and TRBJ1-1; TRBD1 might be the D (6 bases). CDR3 length: 13 residues. Germline loops: CDR1 SNHLY, CDR2 FYNNEI. V was clipped by 8 bases and J by 1 base, with 11 bases between them. The CDR3, as DNA: TGTGCCAGCGGTAGGGGGGGGAACACTGAAGCTTTCTTT. It yields the protein CASGRGGNTEAFF.

V gene TRBV6-1 combines with J gene TRBJ1-6; maybe TRBD1 (6 bases). Trimming cost V 2 bases and J 5 bases, with 10 bases left between them. Germline CDR1 and CDR2: MNHNS and SASEGT. This CDR3 is built from 15 residues. CDR3 sequence reads: CASSEPGQNNSPLHF. CDR3 nucleotide sequence: TGTGCCAGCAGTGAACCGGGACAAAATAATTCACCCCTCCACTTT.

V and J are TRBV2 and TRBJ1-3; 9 nucleotides align to TRBD1. V gave up 6 bases and J gave up 7 bases; unmatched junction bases: 4. CDR1 and CDR2 (germline): SNHLY, FYNNEI. The CDR3 totals 13 residues. CDR3 nucleotide sequence: TGTGCCAGCAGGGACAGGGGTAGGAACACCATATATTTT. Translated, it gives CASRDRGRNTIYF.